This note documents a single T cell receptor (beta chain) sequence. Its antigen is unknown. From germline, CDR1 is MNHEY and CDR2 SVGAGI. V was pared by 0 bases and J by 7 bases, with 7 bases between. This CDR3 has 13 residues. Profiled with immunoSEQ multiplex PCR; TCRdb holds only in-frame clones, not every one. The sample has around 14,000 clones, roughly 98% seen once; the top ten hold around 0.41%. The data are from a study of monozygotic twins with cystic fibrosis. Study-wide findings and caveats: Co-twins had the most similar V usage for 13 of 16 pairs, J for 8. Low clonality (median around 0.0094) suggested a mostly naive repertoire. Unrelated CF individuals shared fewer identical clonotypes than monozygotic CF twins.

J is TRBJ2-1 and V is TRBV6-5, with D uncertain. This receptor was obtained from a girl aged 2 to 9 with cystic fibrosis. The sequenced sample was blood. The CDR3 is CASSYSAGNEQFF. The CDR3, as DNA: TGTGCCAGCAGTTACTCGGCCGGAAATGAGCAGTTCTTC.